These 27 T cell receptor beta chains came from one sample sequenced in a study of T cell responses to AZD1222 COVID-19 vaccine. This table comes from immunoSEQ multiplex PCR, and its TCRdb copy is limited to in-frame clones, with some not included. The sample yields around 160,000 clones, about 90% seen once. The sample was peripheral blood, taken on day 0 of MenACWY control vaccination. Every receptor here comes from an adult in good health.

The chain employs TRBV7-9 and TRBJ2-1, with 7 bases aligning to TRBD2. Per the germline V gene, CDR1 is SEHNR and CDR2 is FQNEAQ (reference sequence). The CDR3 sequence is 12 residues long. Losses at the gene ends were 3 bases for V and 9 bases for J; bases not matched to a gene: 2. The CDR3 loop reads CASSLGEGEQFF. Written as DNA, the CDR3 is TGTGCCAGCAGCTTGGGGGAGGGTGAGCAGTTCTTC.

This chain joins TRBV5-1 and TRBJ2-6; D is possibly TRBD1 or TRBD2 (5 bases each). V lost 4 bases and J 4 bases, leaving 12 bases between the germline ends. Germline CDR1 SGHRS, CDR2 YFSETQ. CDR3 length equals 15 residues. The CDR3 DNA reads TGCGCCAGCAGCCAAGGGACGTTGGGGGCCAACGTCCTGACTTTC. The encoded protein is CASSQGTLGANVLTF.

This chain uses TRBV28 with TRBJ1-3; tentative D call: TRBD1 (5 bases). CDR3 length: 14 residues. The germline V and J ends were trimmed by 5 bases and 6 bases, with 14 bases remaining between them. Germline V gives CDR1 MDHEN, CDR2 SYDVKM. CDR3 bases: TGTGCCAGCAGTGCTTGGGGGGACTCAAACACCATATATTTT. Translation gives CASSAWGDSNTIYF.

The V call is TRBV5-1, the J call TRBJ1-1; a possible D gene is TRBD1 (6 bases). CDR1 is SGHRS, CDR2 YFSETQ, per germline. The CDR3 is made up of 17 amino acids. Between the trimmed V and J ends, which lost 0 bases and 4 bases, there was a span of 19 bases. CDR3 in amino acids: CASSLVPGADSGTEAFF. The CDR3, as DNA: TGCGCCAGCAGCTTGGTTCCAGGGGCGGATTCGGGCACTGAAGCTTTCTTT.

The rearrangement joins TRBV7-9 to TRBJ1-1, with a weak D call TRBD1 (5 bases). V was pared by 5 bases and J by 0 bases, with 10 bases between. This CDR3 comprises 14 residues. The germline gives CDR1 SEHNR, CDR2 FQNEAQ (reference sequence). This CDR3 is CASSRGELNTEAFF. DNA for the CDR3: TGTGCCAGCAGCCGAGGGGAATTGAACACTGAAGCTTTCTTT.

The CDR3 sequence is CASSSFRDGDGETQYF. CDR3 bases: TGTGCCAGCAGCAGCTTCCGGGACGGCGACGGGGAGACCCAGTACTTC. The gene calls are TRBV5-4 and TRBJ2-5, with D perhaps assigned TRBD1 or TRBD2 (5 bases each). This CDR3 is built from 16 residues. The V end lost 4 bases, the J end lost 5 bases, and 21 bases lay between the germline ends. CDR1 SGHNT and CDR2 YYREEE come from the germline V gene (reference sequence). Full variable domain (remainder filled in from reference TRBV5-4 and TRBJ2-5): ETGVTQSPTHLIKTRGQQVTLRCSSQSGHNTVSWYQQALGQGPQFIFQYYREEENGRGNFPPRFSGLQFPNYSSELNVNALELDDSALYLCASSSFRDGDGETQYFGPGTRLLVL.

The rearrangement uses TRBV9 and TRBJ2-7; 9 bases match TRBD1. The CDR3 totals 13 residues. V shed 4 bases, J shed 6 bases, and the junction held 5 bases outside the gene matches. Germline lookup yields CDR1 SGDLS and CDR2 YYNGEE. The CDR3 protein is CASSQGQGTEQYF. DNA for the CDR3: TGTGCCAGCAGCCAGGGACAGGGCACCGAGCAGTACTTC.

The chain recombines TRBV7-3 with TRBJ2-7; D may correspond to TRBD1 or TRBD2 (5 bases each). This CDR3 spans 13 amino acids. Germline lookup yields CDR1 SGHTA and CDR2 FQGTGA. Deletions cut 2 bases from V and 5 bases from J, with 10 bases between. The CDR3 is CASSLDLGHEQYF. The CDR3 nucleotides read TGTGCCAGCAGCTTAGATCTGGGACACGAGCAGTACTTC.

This chain connects TRBV30 to TRBJ1-2; D call uncertain. The germline V gene encodes CDR1 GTSNPN and CDR2 SVGIG (reference sequence). The germline V and J ends were trimmed by 4 bases and 10 bases, with 13 bases remaining between them. The CDR3 covers 11 residues. CDR3 bases: TGTGCCTGGAAGTGGCGGAGAGACTACACCTTC. This gives the protein CAWKWRRDYTF. Drawing the rest from reference TRBV30 and TRBJ1-2, the complete variable domain is SQTIHQWPATLVQPVGSPLSLECTVEGTSNPNLYWYRQAAGRGLQLLFYSVGIGQISSEVPQNLSASRPQDRQFILSSKKLLLSDSGFYLCAWKWRRDYTFGSGTRLTVV.

The rearrangement uses TRBV2 and TRBJ2-2; either TRBD1 or TRBD2 may fit D (5 bases each). V lost 5 bases to trimming and J lost 0 bases, with 16 bases between them. Germline values: CDR1 SNHLY, CDR2 FYNNEI. This CDR3 has 17 amino acids. CDR3: CASSKAWGMANTGELFF. CDR3 coding DNA: TGTGCCAGCAGTAAGGCGTGGGGGATGGCGAACACCGGGGAGCTGTTTTTT.

The sample holds one count of this clone. The chain couples TRBV6-5 to TRBJ2-7; 8 bases line up with TRBD2. Germline V gene sequence: CDR1 MNHEY, CDR2 SVGAGI. There are 15 residues in the CDR3. Germline trimming cut 5 bases from V and 5 bases from J; bases unmatched to any gene: 11. CDR3 region: CASSTWAAGGHEQYF. CDR3 sequence (DNA): TGTGCCAGCAGTACCTGGGCGGCGGGAGGACACGAGCAGTACTTC.

This chain uses TRBV3-1 (or the pseudogene TRBV3-2) with TRBJ1-1, with D perhaps TRBD1 (5 bases). The ends were cut back, 1 base at V and 4 bases at J, with 10 bases in the middle. Per the germline V gene, CDR1 is LGHDT and CDR2 is YNNKEL (reference sequence). The CDR3 covers 14 residues. For the CDR3, the DNA is TGTGCCAGCAGCCAAGGACAGAAGGTCACTGAAGCTTTCTTT. This encodes CASSQGQKVTEAFF.

The V gene is TRBV19, the J gene TRBJ2-2, with TRBD2 identical over 12 bases. Germline trimming cut 4 bases from V and 6 bases from J; bases unmatched to any gene: 6. This CDR3 comprises 16 residues. Germline V gene sequence: CDR1 LNHDA, CDR2 SQIVND (reference sequence). CDR3 coding DNA: TGTGCCAGTAGTACCCGGACTAGCGGGATATCCGGGGAGCTGTTTTTT. Residues: CASSTRTSGISGELFF.

The chain employs TRBV4-1 and TRBJ1-5, with TRBD1 as a possible D gene (6 bases). Trimming removed 2 bases at V and 6 bases at J, with 14 bases between. This CDR3 has 15 amino acids. Germline-derived CDR1 and CDR2 are MGHRA and YSYEKL. The CDR3: CASSQLQGGPQPQHF. As DNA, the CDR3 is TGCGCCAGCAGCCAATTACAGGGTGGGCCTCAGCCCCAGCATTTT.

The V call is TRBV5-8, the J call TRBJ1-5, with a possible D match to TRBD1 (6 bases). V lost 5 bases to trimming and J lost 0 bases, with 12 bases between them. This CDR3 spans 15 amino acids. In germline, CDR1 is SGHTS, CDR2 YDEGEE. CDR3 sequence (DNA): TGTGCCAGCAGTATGTACAGGGTTAGCAATCAGCCCCAGCATTTT. The encoded protein is CASSMYRVSNQPQHF.

The chain couples TRBV20-1 to TRBJ1-1; a weak D match, TRBD1 (5 bases). This CDR3 region has 14 residues. Trimming removed 3 bases from V and 2 bases from J, with 13 bases in between. Per germline, CDR1 DFQATT and CDR2 SNEGSKA (reference sequence). DNA of the CDR3: TGCAGTGCTAGTATATCAGGGAGTAACACTGAAGCTTTCTTT. It translates to CSASISGSNTEAFF.

The J gene is TRBJ1-4, the V gene TRBV30; a possible D gene is TRBD1 (6 bases). V dropped 0 bases and J dropped 10 bases, with 21 bases sitting between them. The CDR3 loop spans 16 amino acids. Germline loops: CDR1 GTSNPN, CDR2 SVGIG (reference sequence). The CDR3 DNA follows: TGTGCCTGGAGTGTAAGGGGGTTGGGGTCCGGGCTAAAACTGTTTTTT. Its protein product is CAWSVRGLGSGLKLFF.

V usage is TRBV12-3 or TRBV12-4 and J usage is TRBJ2-7; D gene unclear. CDR3 size: 13 residues. Trimming removed 4 bases at V and 12 bases at J, with 19 bases between. CDR3 loop: CASSSLTTSPTYF. DNA of the CDR3: TGTGCCAGCAGTTCCCTTACCACGAGCCCAACGTACTTC.

The chain employs TRBV11-1 and TRBJ1-1; a possible D gene is TRBD1 (6 bases). Trimming removed 1 base from V and 0 bases from J, with 12 bases in between. In germline, CDR1 is SGHAT, CDR2 FQDESV (reference sequence). The CDR3 extends over 16 amino acids. CDR3 amino acids: CASSLVGRGMNTEAFF. Written as DNA, the CDR3 is TGTGCCAGCAGCTTAGTAGGCAGGGGAATGAACACTGAAGCTTTCTTT.

The chain joins TRBV6-4 to TRBJ2-2; the D gene is possibly TRBD1 (7 bases). The CDR3 covers 16 residues. The V end was cut by 1 base, the J end by 1 base, with 10 bases between. Looked up from germline, CDR1 is MRHNA and CDR2 is SNTAGT. The CDR3 DNA reads TGTGCCAGCAGTGACTGGCAGGGGGGGAACACCGGGGAGCTGTTTTTT. It is translated as CASSDWQGGNTGELFF.

The V and J genes are TRBV11-2 and TRBJ2-5, with TRBD1 identical over 9 bases. The ends lost 3 bases at V and 5 bases at J; junction bases unmatched: 10. This CDR3 is built from 16 residues. Germline V gene sequence: CDR1 SGHAT, CDR2 FQNNGV. CDR3 sequence reads: CASSFSGQGRGETQYF. Written as DNA, the CDR3 is TGTGCCAGCAGCTTTTCCGGACAGGGGCGAGGGGAGACCCAGTACTTC.

The CDR3 loop is CASSRGTGRTGEQYF. The CDR3 DNA is TGTGCCAGCAGCCGCGGGACAGGGAGAACCGGCGAGCAGTACTTC. The chain employs TRBV14 and TRBJ2-7; 9 bases map to TRBD1. The V gene's germline CDR1 is SGHDN and CDR2 FVKESK. The V and J ends lost 4 bases and 6 bases, in that order; junction bases with no gene match: 10. The CDR3 has 15 residues. The full variable domain, completed using reference TRBV14 and TRBJ2-7, is EAGVTQFPSHSVIEKGQTVTLRCDPISGHDNLYWYRRVMGKEIKFLLHFVKESKQDESGMPNNRFLAERTGGTYSTLKVQPAELEDSGVYFCASSRGTGRTGEQYFGPGTRLTVT.

About this clone itself: Additional DNA sequences in this sample encode the identical CDR3. The J gene is TRBJ2-7, the V gene TRBV28; D is unclear. V lost 1 base, J lost 3 bases, and 4 bases lay in between. Germline loops: CDR1 MDHEN, CDR2 SYDVKM. The CDR3 runs to 12 residues. The CDR3 sequence: CASSLSLYEQYF. The CDR3 DNA reads as TGTGCCAGCAGTTTATCGCTCTACGAGCAGTACTTC.

The CDR3 DNA sequence: TGTGCCATCAGTGTAGGGGACGGGACATACGAGCAGTACTTC. It is translated as CAISVGDGTYEQYF. V gene TRBV10-3 combines with J gene TRBJ2-7; tentative D call: TRBD1 (6 bases). The V gene's germline CDR1 is ENHRY and CDR2 SYGVKD. This CDR3 is built from 14 residues. V gave up 4 bases and J gave up 4 bases, with 14 bases separating them.

This chain uses TRBV18 with TRBJ2-1; 10 nucleotides agree with TRBD1. The V segment lost 4 bases and the J segment 7 bases; nucleotides outside the gene matches: 10. Germline CDR1 and CDR2: KGHSH and LQKENI. This CDR3 has 16 amino acids. As DNA, the CDR3 is TGTGCCAGCTCACGGGCCCCGGGACAGGGGATGAATGAGCAGTTCTTC. Translation gives CASSRAPGQGMNEQFF.

This clone was found once. This sequence joins TRBV19 and TRBJ1-2, with a possible D match to TRBD1 (5 bases). Germline V lookup: CDR1 LNHDA, CDR2 SQIVND (reference sequence). The CDR3 has 14 residues. V lost 4 bases to trimming and J lost 7 bases, with 16 bases between them. The CDR3 region is CASSSNYPDIGYTF. The CDR3 DNA sequence: TGTGCCAGTAGTAGCAATTACCCGGACATTGGCTACACCTTC. The complete variable domain, with remaining parts taken from reference TRBV19 and TRBJ1-2, reads DGGITQSPKYLFRKEGQNVTLSCEQNLNHDAMYWYRQDPGQGLRLIYYSQIVNDFQKGDIAEGYSVSREKKESFPLTVTSAQKNPTAFYLCASSSNYPDIGYTFGSGTRLTVV.

This clone came up once. This chain uses TRBV5-1 with TRBJ2-5; TRBD1 matches 8 bases. Unmatched junction bases numbered 6, after V lost 3 bases and J lost 2 bases. The germline CDR1 and CDR2 sequences are SGHRS and YFSETQ. The CDR3 runs to 15 residues. CDR3 coding DNA: TGCGCCAGCAGCTCTGCAGGACAGGGACAAGAGACCCAGTACTTC. Its protein is CASSSAGQGQETQYF.